The 7 T cell receptor beta chains below come from one sample, sequenced in a study of Ad26.COV2.S vaccination and SARS-CoV-2 variants. Assay: immunoSEQ multiplex PCR; the TCRdb copy retains only in-frame clones and omits some. Here the sample spans hundreds of thousands of clones, around 90% being singletons. The treatment: about 20 received Ad26.COV2.S at low or high dose, single or two shots; 5 received placebo; per-sample allocation not given. Sampling was done on day 63 after the first vaccine or placebo injection. Sequencing was performed on peripheral blood, taken in a trial of Ad26.COV2.S vaccine versus placebo. The origin of the receptors is a person aged 18-60 years who received the Ad26.COV2.S COVID-19 vaccine or a placebo.

The rearrangement joins TRBV6-5 to TRBJ1-2; TRBD1 aligns across 8 bases. The CDR3 loop spans 15 amino acids. V lost 2 bases and J lost 3; bases outside the gene matches: 5. CDR1 is MNHEY and CDR2 is SVGAGI in the germline V gene. The CDR3: CASSYEGTGHYGYTF. CDR3 nucleotide sequence: TGTGCCAGCAGTTACGAAGGGACAGGTCACTATGGCTACACCTTC.

The rearrangement joins TRBV9 to TRBJ2-1; 7 bases agree with TRBD2. Germline lookup yields CDR1 SGDLS and CDR2 YYNGEE. The J segment lost 4 bases and the V segment lost 7 bases, leaving 2 bases of the junction unmatched. This CDR3 has 12 residues. The CDR3 bases are TGTGCCAGCGGGAGGGCATACAATGAGCAGTTCTTC. This sequence encodes CASGRAYNEQFF.

V is TRBV4-2 and J is TRBJ2-3; no clear D gene. Germline assignment: CDR1 LGHNA and CDR2 YNFKEQ. The CDR3 has 13 amino acids. V gave up 3 bases and J gave up 6 bases, with 10 bases separating them. The CDR3 protein is CASSQPPQDTQYF. CDR3 in DNA: TGTGCCAGCAGCCAGCCCCCCCAGGATACGCAGTATTTT.

The chain uses TRBV9 and TRBJ2-7; D is unresolved. This CDR3 region has 16 residues. Germline CDR1 SGDLS, CDR2 YYNGEE. Trimming pared 4 bases from V and 3 bases from J, leaving 20 bases between. The CDR3 sequence: CASSPRDGLGIYEQYF. In DNA form, the CDR3 reads TGTGCCAGCAGCCCACGAGACGGCTTGGGGATCTACGAGCAGTACTTC.

The gene calls are TRBV2 and TRBJ1-1, with TRBD1 matching over 8 bases. The germline CDR1 and CDR2 sequences are SNHLY and FYNNEI. The CDR3 sequence is 15 residues long. The J segment lost 1 base and the V segment lost 3 bases, leaving 4 bases of the junction unmatched. The CDR3 region is CASSETGVPNTEAFF. The CDR3 nucleotides are TGTGCCAGCAGTGAGACAGGGGTCCCGAACACTGAAGCTTTCTTT.

This chain links TRBV3-1 (or the pseudogene TRBV3-2) with TRBJ1-5; D unclear. The CDR3 runs to 15 residues. The germline V gene encodes CDR1 LGHDT and CDR2 YNNKEL (reference sequence). V shed 0 bases and J shed 4 bases, with 10 bases lying between them. The chain's CDR3 is CASSQDVGGNQPQHF. The CDR3 DNA reads as TGTGCCAGCAGCCAAGATGTAGGAGGGAATCAGCCCCAGCATTTT.

The CDR3 coding sequence is TGCGCCAGCAGCTTGCTCATGGCGGGCGAGCAGTACTTC. Its translation is CASSLLMAGEQYF. The chain joins TRBV5-1 to TRBJ2-7, with D possibly TRBD2 on 5 matching bases. The CDR3 runs 13 residues. V lost 1 base and J lost 6, with 11 bases in between. Germline V CDR1 and CDR2: SGHRS, YFSETQ.